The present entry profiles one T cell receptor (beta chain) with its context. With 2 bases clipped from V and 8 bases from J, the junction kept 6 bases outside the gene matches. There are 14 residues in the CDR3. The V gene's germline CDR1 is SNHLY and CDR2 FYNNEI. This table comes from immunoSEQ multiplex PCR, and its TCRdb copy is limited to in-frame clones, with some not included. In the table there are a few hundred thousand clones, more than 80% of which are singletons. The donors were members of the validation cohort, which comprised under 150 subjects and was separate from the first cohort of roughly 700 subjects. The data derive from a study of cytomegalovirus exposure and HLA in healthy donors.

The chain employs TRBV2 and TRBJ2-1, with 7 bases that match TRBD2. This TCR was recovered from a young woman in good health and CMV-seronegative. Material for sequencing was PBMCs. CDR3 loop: CASSEWEAGDEQFF. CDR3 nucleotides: TGTGCCAGCAGTGAATGGGAGGCGGGGGATGAGCAGTTCTTC. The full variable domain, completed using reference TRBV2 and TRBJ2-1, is EPEVTQTPSHQVTQMGQEVILRCVPISNHLYFYWYRQILGQKVEFLVSFYNNEISEKSEIFDDQFSVERPDGSNFTLKIRSTKLEDSAMYFCASSEWEAGDEQFFGPGTRLTVL.